What follows are 6 T cell receptor beta chains derived from one specimen sequenced in a study of cytomegalovirus exposure and HLA in healthy donors. 60 Vbeta and 13 Jbeta primers were used in PCR. Sequenced by immunoSEQ multiplex PCR; TCRdb stores in-frame clones only, minus some. The top ten clones hold around 2.6% of a sample with about 200,000 clones, approximately 70% of them seen once. The sequencing input was PBMCs. All receptors come from a man aged 35-49 years in good health and CMV-seropositive.

The CDR3, as DNA: TGTGCCAGCAGTTACTCGAGTTCTGCATTTACCTACGAGCAGTACTTC. Its protein product is CASSYSSSAFTYEQYF. This chain links TRBV6-5 with TRBJ2-7; D is ambiguous. The V end lost 0 bases, the J end lost 2 bases, and 14 bases lay between the germline ends. CDR1 and CDR2 (germline): MNHEY, SVGAGI. The CDR3 sequence is 16 residues long.

This sequence joins TRBV5-6 and TRBJ1-1, with TRBD1 matching over 7 bases. After removal of 4 bases from V and 5 bases from J, the junction contained 8 bases not matched to a gene. Looked up from germline, CDR1 is SGHDT and CDR2 is YYEEEE. CDR3 size: 14 residues. The CDR3 spells CASSTRQGRTEAFF. The CDR3 DNA sequence: TGTGCCAGCAGCACCCGACAGGGACGGACTGAAGCTTTCTTT.

V is TRBV27 and J is TRBJ1-6; D call uncertain. The V and J ends lost 4 bases and 7 bases respectively, with 8 bases between them. This CDR3 is built from 13 residues. Per germline, CDR1 MNHEY and CDR2 SMNVEV (reference sequence). In DNA, the CDR3 is TGTGCCAGCAGTTCCCGGGTCAATTCACCCCTCCACTTT. Translating it yields CASSSRVNSPLHF.

This chain connects TRBV7-8 to TRBJ2-1; tentative D call: TRBD2 (6 bases). Trimming took 1 base from V and 2 from J, leaving 12 bases between them. The CDR3 totals 16 residues. Germline CDR1 is SGHVS and CDR2 is FQNEAQ. The CDR3 coding sequence is TGTGCCAGCAGCTTAGGTAGCGGCGGACCCTACAATGAGCAGTTCTTC. Translated, it gives CASSLGSGGPYNEQFF.

The chain has TRBV19 and TRBJ1-1, with 7 bases aligning to TRBD1. After removal of 3 bases from V and 4 bases from J, the junction contained 8 bases not matched to a gene. Germline CDR1 is LNHDA and CDR2 is SQIVND (reference sequence). The CDR3 spans 15 residues. CDR3 region: CASSIGGGASTEAFF. Here the CDR3 DNA reads TGTGCCAGTAGTATTGGAGGGGGCGCATCCACTGAAGCTTTCTTT.

The genes are TRBV11-2 and TRBJ2-5; TRBD2 might be the D (7 bases). The CDR3 is 16 amino acids. Trimming removed 3 bases from V and 6 bases from J, with 20 bases in between. Germline-derived CDR1 and CDR2 are SGHAT and FQNNGV. The CDR3 nucleotides are TGTGCCAGCAGCTTTGTGAGGGGGGGACCCGCGAAGACCCAGTACTTC. The encoded protein is CASSFVRGGPAKTQYF.